Each of the 24 T cell receptor beta chains below was sequenced from the same sample in a study of T cell changes during pregnancy in multiple sclerosis. Generated by immunoSEQ multiplex PCR, the TCRdb table keeps only in-frame clones and is missing some. The sample records tens of thousands of clones, roughly nine tenths being singletons. The specimen comprised CD4+ T cells from peripheral blood mononuclear cells, sampled after pregnancy. The receptors derive from a female donor with multiple sclerosis, enrolled in a pregnancy study.

The J gene is TRBJ2-7, the V gene TRBV13; 12 nucleotides agree with TRBD2. The CDR3 consists of 14 residues. J was trimmed by 4 bases and V by 5 bases; bases with no gene match: 3. Germline CDR1 and CDR2: PRHDT and FYEKMQ (reference sequence). The CDR3 coding sequence is TGTGCCAGCAGCGCTAGCGGGAGGGGGTACGAGCAGTACTTC. Protein: CASSASGRGYEQYF.

V and J are TRBV7-2 and TRBJ1-1, with a weak D call TRBD1 (6 bases). Trimming took off 5 bases at V and 0 bases at J, with 19 bases between the two ends. Germline V gene sequence: CDR1 SGHTA, CDR2 FQGNSA. This CDR3 region has 17 residues. CDR3 sequence reads: CASSLRQATLMNTEAFF. CDR3 DNA: TGTGCCAGCAGCCTCCGACAGGCAACACTGATGAACACTGAAGCTTTCTTT.

This clone was observed a handful of times. V gene TRBV2 combines with J gene TRBJ2-3; D is perhaps TRBD1 (6 bases). Looked up from germline, CDR1 is SNHLY and CDR2 is FYNNEI. This CDR3 spans 15 amino acids. Trimming took off 3 bases at V and 2 bases at J, with 12 bases between the two ends. CDR3 sequence reads: CASSDGGGSTDTQYF. DNA of the CDR3: TGTGCCAGCAGTGATGGGGGCGGGTCCACAGATACGCAGTATTTT.

V is TRBV6-1 and J is TRBJ2-1; TRBD2 matches 10 bases. Germline V gene data show CDR1 as MNHNS and CDR2 as SASEGT. J lost 6 bases, V lost 4 bases, and 6 bases had no gene match. The CDR3 has 15 amino acids. The CDR3 DNA sequence: TGTGCCAGCAGTGCGACTAGCGGGTACTCCAATGAGCAGTTCTTC. Residues: CASSATSGYSNEQFF.

Only one count was recorded for this clone. The chain links TRBV6-5 to TRBJ2-7; D perhaps matches TRBD1 (6 bases). Germline V gives CDR1 MNHEY, CDR2 SVGAGI. V dropped 4 bases and J dropped 2 bases, with 18 bases sitting between them. This CDR3 contains 16 residues. DNA for the CDR3: TGTGCCAGCAGTTTACAGACCGGGACACCAACCTACGAGCAGTACTTC. This encodes CASSLQTGTPTYEQYF.

The rearrangement links TRBV28 to TRBJ2-6; TRBD1 is a possible D gene (6 bases). Trimming cost V 7 bases and J 0 bases, with 19 bases left between them. The germline V gene has CDR1 MDHEN and CDR2 SYDVKM. CDR3 length: 18 amino acids. The CDR3 is CASTRGSGAFSGANVLTF. CDR3 DNA: TGTGCCAGCACTAGGGGGTCAGGGGCGTTCTCTGGGGCCAACGTCCTGACTTTC.

The chain couples TRBV19 to TRBJ1-2; 9 nucleotides agree with TRBD1. CDR1 and CDR2 from the germline V gene are LNHDA and SQIVND (reference sequence). Trimming removed 5 bases from V and 8 bases from J; junction bases left unmatched: 15. The CDR3 has 16 amino acids. The DNA of the CDR3 is TGTGCCAGTAGTCCCCAGGGACAGGGAAAATCGTCAGGCTACACCTTC. Encoded protein: CASSPQGQGKSSGYTF.

The chain combines TRBV5-1 with TRBJ2-6; 11 nucleotides align to TRBD1. The V and J ends lost 3 bases and 3 bases, in that order; junction bases with no gene match: 11. This CDR3 has 19 amino acids. The germline CDR1 and CDR2 sequences are SGHRS and YFSETQ. CDR3 in DNA: TGCGCCAGCAGCTCGTGGTGGGACAGGGGGTATGGTGGGGCCAACGTCCTGACTTTC. This encodes CASSSWWDRGYGGANVLTF. Supplemented by reference TRBV5-1 and TRBJ2-6, the full variable domain reads KAGVTQTPRYLIKTRGQQVTLSCSPISGHRSVSWYQQTPGQGLQFLFEYFSETQRNKGNFPGRFSGRQFSNSRSEMNVSTLELGDSALYLCASSSWWDRGYGGANVLTFGAGSRLTVL.

This clone was counted once. V and J are TRBV6-5 and TRBJ2-7; the match to TRBD1 covers 7 bases. J gave up 6 bases and V 6 bases, and 5 bases lay outside the gene matches. Germline lookup yields CDR1 MNHEY and CDR2 SVGAGI. The CDR3 is 12 amino acids. CDR3 protein: CASRRQGPEQYF. CDR3 DNA sequence: TGTGCCAGCAGACGACAGGGTCCCGAGCAGTACTTC.

This clone was counted only a few times. CDR3 DNA: TGTGCCATCAGTGAATTAGAGCAGGGCGCCACTGAAGCTTTCTTT. It translates to CAISELEQGATEAFF. This chain joins TRBV10-3 and TRBJ1-1; perhaps TRBD1 as D (5 bases). This CDR3 contains 15 residues. V was clipped by 3 bases and J by 4 bases, with 15 bases between them. Germline lookup yields CDR1 ENHRY and CDR2 SYGVKD.

This rearrangement joins TRBV29-1 to TRBJ2-1, with a tentative D call TRBD1 (6 bases). Trimming pared 7 bases from V and 4 bases from J, leaving 11 bases between. The CDR3 contains 12 residues. Germline V lookup: CDR1 SQVTM, CDR2 ANQGSEA. CDR3 coding DNA: TGCAGCGGTTCGGGACATTACAATGAGCAGTTCTTC. Translating it yields CSGSGHYNEQFF.

The chain couples TRBV6-5 to TRBJ2-2, with D possibly being TRBD1 (5 bases). Germline values: CDR1 MNHEY, CDR2 SVGAGI. This CDR3 contains 15 residues. V lost 2 bases and J lost 7, with 14 bases in between. Here the CDR3 DNA reads TGTGCCAGCAGTTACGCTGACAGTCCCAGCGGGGAGCTGTTTTTT. Translating it yields CASSYADSPSGELFF.

This clone was observed a single time. The chain couples TRBV30 to TRBJ1-6; a weak D match, TRBD1 (6 bases). The CDR3 has 15 amino acids. Germline V lookup: CDR1 GTSNPN, CDR2 SVGIG (reference sequence). V shed 6 bases and J shed 6 bases, with 18 bases lying between them. In DNA form, the CDR3 reads TGTGCCTGCCACTTGGGGGCGCAGCTTAATTCACCCCTCCACTTT. Translating gives CACHLGAQLNSPLHF.

This chain joins TRBV5-1 and TRBJ1-2; no firm D call. CDR1 is SGHRS and CDR2 is YFSETQ in the germline V gene. This CDR3 contains 13 residues. Trimming cost V 1 base and J 8 bases, with 12 bases left between them. DNA of the CDR3: TGCGCCAGCAGCTTGATCCCGGGGAACGGCTACACCTTC. Protein sequence: CASSLIPGNGYTF.

V is TRBV2 and J is TRBJ2-2; 9 bases agree with TRBD1. The CDR3 sequence is 14 residues long. Germline assignment: CDR1 SNHLY and CDR2 FYNNEI. Losses at the gene ends were 8 bases for V and 2 bases for J; bases not matched to a gene: 3. The CDR3 is CASSDRGNTGELFF. CDR3 DNA: TGTGCCAGCTCGGACAGGGGTAACACCGGGGAGCTGTTTTTT.

Only a few counts were recorded for this clone. In DNA, the CDR3 is TGCGCCAGCAGTGGAGGTAGCGGGAGAGCGAACACCGGGGAGCTGTTTTTT. This translates into CASSGGSGRANTGELFF. The chain couples TRBV10-1 to TRBJ2-2, with 9 bases that match TRBD2. Trimming removed 4 bases from V and 0 bases from J; junction bases left unmatched: 6. There are 17 residues in the CDR3. Germline V gives CDR1 WNHNN, CDR2 SYGVQD (reference sequence).

The chain uses TRBV18 and TRBJ2-7, with D possibly being TRBD1 (6 bases). The V end lost 1 base, the J end lost 5 bases, and 12 bases lay between the germline ends. CDR1 is KGHSH, CDR2 LQKENI, per germline. The CDR3 runs to 14 residues. CDR3 nucleotide sequence: TGTGCCAGCTCACCACGGACAGCTTCCAACGAGCAGTACTTC. This translates into CASSPRTASNEQYF. The full variable domain, rest sourced from reference TRBV18 and TRBJ2-7, is NAGVMQNPRHLVRRRGQEARLRCSPMKGHSHVYWYRQLPEEGLKFMVYLQKENIIDESGMPKERFSAEFPKEGPSILRIQQVVRGDSAAYFCASSPRTASNEQYFGPGTRLTVT.

The rearrangement links TRBV5-1 to TRBJ1-3, with D possibly matching TRBD1 (5 bases). CDR3 size: 16 residues. CDR1 is SGHRS and CDR2 is YFSETQ in the germline V gene. The germline V and J ends were trimmed by 2 bases and 0 bases, with 12 bases remaining between them. CDR3 residues: CASSLAGPSSGNTIYF. The CDR3 DNA sequence: TGCGCCAGCAGCTTAGCAGGGCCTTCCTCTGGAAACACCATATATTTT.

The V and J genes are TRBV7-2 and TRBJ2-1; 9 bases match TRBD2. This CDR3 comprises 15 residues. J gave up 6 bases and V 1 base, and 4 bases lay outside the gene matches. Germline V gives CDR1 SGHTA, CDR2 FQGNSA. The CDR3 is CASSLGVAGANEQFF. The CDR3 DNA reads TGTGCCAGCAGCTTAGGGGTAGCGGGAGCCAATGAGCAGTTCTTC.

V is TRBV2 and J is TRBJ1-2; 11 bases are shared with TRBD1. CDR1 is SNHLY, CDR2 FYNNEI, per germline. The V and J ends lost 5 bases and 9 bases, in that order; junction bases with no gene match: 14. CDR3 length: 16 residues. In DNA, the CDR3 is TGTGCCAGCAGTAGGGACAGGGGGACCCAGGACGGGAGCTACACCTTC. Translated, it gives CASSRDRGTQDGSYTF. The complete variable domain, with remaining parts taken from reference TRBV2 and TRBJ1-2, reads EPEVTQTPSHQVTQMGQEVILRCVPISNHLYFYWYRQILGQKVEFLVSFYNNEISEKSEIFDDQFSVERPDGSNFTLKIRSTKLEDSAMYFCASSRDRGTQDGSYTFGSGTRLTVV.

This clone is a singleton in its sample. The V call is TRBV6-1, the J call TRBJ1-1, with D hard to call. V dropped 4 bases and J dropped 0 bases, with 18 bases sitting between them. The germline V gene has CDR1 MNHNS and CDR2 SASEGT. The CDR3 runs 17 residues. CDR3 region: CASSVFPKSAVNTEAFF. CDR3 bases: TGTGCCAGCAGTGTGTTCCCAAAATCGGCGGTGAACACTGAAGCTTTCTTT.

The chain uses TRBV10-3 and TRBJ2-1, with D perhaps TRBD2 (6 bases). Trimming removed 8 bases from V and 8 bases from J, with 16 bases in between. The germline gives CDR1 ENHRY, CDR2 SYGVKD. CDR3 length: 13 amino acids. CDR3 residues: CAIRRQGGDEQFF. Here the CDR3 DNA reads TGTGCCATCCGCAGGCAGGGCGGGGATGAGCAGTTCTTC.

The chain employs TRBV29-1 and TRBJ2-5; D is ambiguous. Germline loops: CDR1 SQVTM, CDR2 ANQGSEA. Between the trimmed V and J ends, which lost 4 bases and 3 bases, there was a span of 9 bases. The CDR3 has 12 residues. The CDR3 nucleotides read TGCAGCGTTGGCGGCCCAAAAGAGACCCAGTACTTC. It yields the protein CSVGGPKETQYF.

This clone is a singleton in its sample. This chain uses TRBV30 with TRBJ2-3, with 9 bases fitting TRBD2. Germline V gene data show CDR1 as GTSNPN and CDR2 as SVGIG (reference sequence). This CDR3 comprises 13 residues. The V and J ends lost 4 bases and 6 bases, in that order; junction bases with no gene match: 5. The CDR3 reads CAWKAGGSDTQYF. CDR3 nucleotide sequence: TGTGCCTGGAAGGCGGGAGGGTCGGATACGCAGTATTTT.